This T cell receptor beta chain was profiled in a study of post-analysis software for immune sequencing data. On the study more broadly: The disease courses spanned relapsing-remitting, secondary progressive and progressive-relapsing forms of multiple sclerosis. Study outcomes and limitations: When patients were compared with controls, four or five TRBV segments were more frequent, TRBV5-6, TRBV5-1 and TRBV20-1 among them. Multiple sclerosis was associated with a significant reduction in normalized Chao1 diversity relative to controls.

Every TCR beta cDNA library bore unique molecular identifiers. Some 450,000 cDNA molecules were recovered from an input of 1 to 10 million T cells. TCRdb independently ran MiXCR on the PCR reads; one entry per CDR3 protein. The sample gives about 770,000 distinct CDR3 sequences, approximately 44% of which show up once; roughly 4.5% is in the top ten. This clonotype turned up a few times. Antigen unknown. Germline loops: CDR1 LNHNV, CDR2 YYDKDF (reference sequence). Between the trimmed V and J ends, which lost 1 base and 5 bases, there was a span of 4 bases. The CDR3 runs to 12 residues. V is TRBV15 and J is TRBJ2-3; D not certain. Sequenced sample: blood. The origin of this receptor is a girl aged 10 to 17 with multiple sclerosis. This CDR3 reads CATSRVGDTQYF. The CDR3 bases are TGTGCCACCAGCAGAGTTGGAGATACGCAGTATTTT. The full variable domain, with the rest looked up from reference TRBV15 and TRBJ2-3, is DAMVIQNPRYQVTQFGKPVTLSCSQTLNHNVMYWYQQKSSQAPKLLFHYYDKDFNNEADTPDNFQSRRPNTSFCFLDIRSPGLGDTAMYLCATSRVGDTQYFGPGTRLTVL.